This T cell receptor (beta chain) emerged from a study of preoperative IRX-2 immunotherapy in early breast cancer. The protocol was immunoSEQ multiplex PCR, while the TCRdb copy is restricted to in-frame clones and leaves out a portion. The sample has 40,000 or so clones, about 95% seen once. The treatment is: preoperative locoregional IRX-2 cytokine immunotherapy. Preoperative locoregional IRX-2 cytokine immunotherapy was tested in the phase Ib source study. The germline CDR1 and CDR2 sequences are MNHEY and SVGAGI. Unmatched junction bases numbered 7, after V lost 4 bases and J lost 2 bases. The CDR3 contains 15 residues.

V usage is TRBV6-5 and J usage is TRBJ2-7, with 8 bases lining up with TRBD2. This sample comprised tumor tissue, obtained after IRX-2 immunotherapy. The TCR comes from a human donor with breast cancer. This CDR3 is CASSSPGGYTYEQYF. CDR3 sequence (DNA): TGTGCCAGCAGTTCCCCGGGAGGGTACACCTACGAGCAGTACTTC.